This section outlines one TCR beta chain sequence together with its context. As yet, its antigen is unknown. These data are taken from a study of cytomegalovirus exposure and HLA in healthy donors. Study results and limitations: TCR beta V- and J-gene trimming, according to a later analysis, was linked to a missense DCLRE1C variant. Available immune exposure information covered CMV serostatus only.

CDR1 is SGHTA and CDR2 is FQGNSA in the germline V gene. This CDR3 region has 15 residues. V was clipped by 5 bases and J by 3 bases, with 16 bases between them. Nominally healthy donors were sampled, though unrecorded immune exposures were likely. The study ran its PCR with 60 Vbeta and 13 Jbeta primers. Some clones are missing from TCRdb's copy, which holds only in-frame ones; the method was immunoSEQ multiplex PCR. The sample records 150,000 to 200,000 clones, around 80% being singletons. The chain links TRBV7-2 to TRBJ1-2; possibly TRBD1 for D (5 bases). The TCR sequence derives from a girl between 10 and 17 years old in good health and CMV-seropositive. The sequenced sample was PBMCs. The CDR3 loop reads CASSPLRGRDYGYTF. For the CDR3, the DNA is TGTGCCAGCAGCCCCTTACGGGGGAGGGACTATGGCTACACCTTC.